The next 23 T cell receptor beta chains were all read from a single sample in a study of T cell responses to AZD1222 COVID-19 vaccine (dated by TCRdb to about 2021). The library was prepared using the immunoSEQ multiplex PCR assay. The table was pulled from immuneACCESS by TCRdb, which kept in-frame rearrangements only. Such tables lose some clones; where checked, under half of the loss comes from unresolved V genes, and the rest has no known cause. The sample has fewer than 110,000 clones on record, around 93% of them singletons. Of the sample, over 7% is held by the ten largest clones. The sample's time point label is to be understood as: about 28 days (+/-7) after the second vaccine dose. The sample here was peripheral blood, taken 28 days after the second AZD1222 dose. These receptors were collected from an adult who received the AZD1222 COVID-19 vaccine.

The chain has TRBV6-1 and TRBJ1-2; D is possibly TRBD1 (5 bases). V lost 2 bases and J lost 5, with 9 bases in between. The germline gives CDR1 MNHNS, CDR2 SASEGT. This CDR3 contains 13 residues. CDR3 sequence: CASSEHGGYGYTF. The CDR3 DNA is TGTGCCAGCAGTGAACATGGGGGATATGGCTACACCTTC.

The rearrangement uses TRBV15 and TRBJ1-1; D is possibly TRBD1 (5 bases). The CDR3 has 16 amino acids. The germline gives CDR1 LNHNV, CDR2 YYDKDF (reference sequence). Deletions cut 1 base from V and 4 bases from J, with 16 bases between. CDR3 in amino acids: CATSRAYRGGCTEAFF. The DNA of the CDR3 is TGTGCCACCAGCAGAGCATACCGGGGGGGATGCACTGAAGCTTTCTTT.

The CDR3 protein is CAISVQGSGETQYF. CDR3 in DNA: TGTGCCATCAGTGTTCAGGGTTCGGGGGAGACCCAGTACTTC. This sequence joins TRBV10-3 and TRBJ2-5; D tentatively fits TRBD1 or TRBD2 (5 bases each). Germline V gives CDR1 ENHRY, CDR2 SYGVKD. The CDR3 extends over 14 amino acids. The ends were cut back, 4 bases at V and 5 bases at J, with 14 bases in the middle.

For the CDR3, the DNA is TGTGCCAGCAGAACCCTAGCGGGCACCTACAATGAGCAGTTCTTC. It translates to CASRTLAGTYNEQFF. The genes are TRBV27 and TRBJ2-1, with TRBD2 matching 8 bases. Germline loops: CDR1 MNHEY, CDR2 SMNVEV (reference sequence). This CDR3 is 15 amino acids long. J gave up 2 bases and V 6 bases, and 6 bases lay outside the gene matches.

The chain combines TRBV5-1 with TRBJ1-1; perhaps TRBD1 as D (6 bases). Trimming pared 2 bases from V and 0 bases from J, leaving 11 bases between. CDR1 is SGHRS, CDR2 YFSETQ, per germline. This CDR3 contains 15 residues. CDR3 sequence (DNA): TGCGCCAGCAGCTTTCAACAGGGTATGAACACTGAAGCTTTCTTT. Protein: CASSFQQGMNTEAFF.

The chain is built from TRBV6-1 and TRBJ2-7, with D possibly matching TRBD2 (5 bases). The CDR3 extends over 16 amino acids. V lost 4 bases to trimming and J lost 7 bases, with 23 bases between them. Germline CDR1 is MNHNS and CDR2 is SASEGT. The CDR3, as DNA: TGTGCCAGCAGTGGGCGAGTGGGTCCCCGGGGTGAAGAGCAGTACTTC. Translation gives CASSGRVGPRGEEQYF.

This clone was seen just once. The J gene is TRBJ1-2, the V gene TRBV5-1; no clear D gene. The CDR3 length is 14 residues. Germline assignment: CDR1 SGHRS and CDR2 YFSETQ. Trimming stripped 1 base from V and 8 bases from J, with 15 bases between. The CDR3 DNA reads TGCGCCAGCAGCTTGTACACGAATGATCTCGGCTACACCTTC. This sequence encodes CASSLYTNDLGYTF.

This sequence joins TRBV6-5 and TRBJ1-5, with D perhaps TRBD1 (5 bases). The CDR3 contains 15 residues. The V end was cut by 6 bases, the J end by 0 bases, with 12 bases between. Germline V gene lookup returns CDR1 MNHEY and CDR2 SVGAGI. The CDR3 loop is CASRAGTFSNQPQHF. DNA of the CDR3: TGTGCCAGCAGAGCCGGGACCTTTAGCAATCAGCCCCAGCATTTT.

The DNA for the CDR3 is TGCGCCAGCAGCCCCGGACAGGGTAATCAGCCCCAGCATTTT. Translating gives CASSPGQGNQPQHF. The chain couples TRBV5-1 to TRBJ1-5; 8 bases align to TRBD1. The CDR3 runs to 14 residues. Germline lookup yields CDR1 SGHRS and CDR2 YFSETQ. The junction had 4 bases not matched to a gene; V was cut back by 4 bases and J by 4 bases.

The rearrangement joins TRBV11-2 to TRBJ1-1, with 11 positions matching TRBD1. V was clipped by 5 bases and J by 4 bases; unmatched bases: 3. This CDR3 contains 14 residues. CDR1 is SGHAT and CDR2 is FQNNGV in the germline V gene. As DNA, the CDR3 is TGTGCCAGCAGCCGGGGACAGGGGGGCACTGAAGCTTTCTTT. As protein: CASSRGQGGTEAFF.

The gene calls are TRBV28 and TRBJ1-5; the D gene is possibly TRBD1 (5 bases). CDR3 length: 14 residues. V was pared by 3 bases and J by 6 bases, with 12 bases between. CDR1 and CDR2 (germline): MDHEN, SYDVKM. The CDR3 DNA reads as TGTGCCAGCAGTTTGTCAGGGTCGGCTCAGCCCCAGCATTTT. Translating it yields CASSLSGSAQPQHF.

The genes are TRBV4-2 and TRBJ1-5; D unresolved. CDR1 and CDR2 from the germline V gene are LGHNA and YNFKEQ. The V and J ends lost 0 bases and 7 bases respectively, with 16 bases between them. The CDR3 is made up of 16 amino acids. CDR3 in DNA: TGTGCCAGCAGCCAAGATAAGGCCGTAATGGGGCAGCCCCAGCATTTT. It translates to CASSQDKAVMGQPQHF.

The chain couples TRBV19 to TRBJ2-1; 12 nucleotides agree with TRBD1. V was pared by 3 bases and J by 9 bases, with 9 bases of the junction left unmatched. CDR3 length: 16 residues. Germline CDR1 and CDR2: LNHDA and SQIVND (reference sequence). The CDR3 spells CASSIKGQGASGEQFF. CDR3 sequence (DNA): TGTGCCAGTAGTATTAAGGGACAGGGGGCTTCGGGTGAGCAGTTCTTC.

The chain has TRBV10-3 and TRBJ1-1, with D perhaps TRBD1 (5 bases). CDR3 length: 14 residues. V dropped 3 bases and J dropped 0 bases, with 8 bases sitting between them. In germline, CDR1 is ENHRY, CDR2 SYGVKD. CDR3 region: CAISEGAVNTEAFF. For the CDR3, the DNA is TGTGCCATCAGTGAAGGGGCGGTGAACACTGAAGCTTTCTTT.

This clone showed up just once. The chain combines TRBV6-2 or TRBV6-3 with TRBJ2-2, with 11 bases aligning to TRBD1. Per the germline V gene, CDR1 is MNHEY and CDR2 is SVGEGT. V dropped 5 bases and J dropped 4; count of bases not matched to a gene: 6. This CDR3 is built from 16 residues. Here the CDR3 reads CASSTAGTGGTGELFF. CDR3 in DNA: TGTGCCAGCAGTACTGCCGGGACAGGGGGCACCGGGGAGCTGTTTTTT.

This chain links TRBV6-6 with TRBJ1-1; D might be TRBD1 (6 bases). CDR1 and CDR2 (germline): MNHNY, SVGAGI (reference sequence). The CDR3 loop spans 16 amino acids. The V end was cut by 6 bases, the J end by 0 bases, with 17 bases between. CDR3 coding DNA: TGTGCCAGCAGCCGAGGACAGCTTAACATGAACACTGAAGCTTTCTTT. Protein product: CASSRGQLNMNTEAFF.

The V and J genes are TRBV10-3 and TRBJ1-5; no clear D gene. V was shortened by 3 bases and J by 1 base, with 4 bases between the two germline ends. Germline CDR1 reads ENHRY; CDR2 reads SYGVKD. This CDR3 is 13 amino acids long. Written as DNA, the CDR3 is TGTGCCATCAGTGATGACAGCAATCAGCCCCAGCATTTT. Translated: CAISDDSNQPQHF.

This clone appeared once. The chain joins TRBV12-5 to TRBJ1-1; possibly TRBD1 for D (5 bases). This CDR3 contains 15 residues. Trimming took 6 bases from V and 5 from J, leaving 19 bases between them. Germline V lookup: CDR1 LGHNT, CDR2 FRNRAP. The CDR3 reads CASGRGLQEGTEAFF. CDR3 nucleotides: TGTGCTAGTGGCCGAGGACTCCAGGAGGGGACTGAAGCTTTCTTT.

The chain has TRBV4-1 and TRBJ2-3; tentative D call: TRBD1 (7 bases). The CDR3 is 17 residues long. The V gene's germline CDR1 is MGHRA and CDR2 YSYEKL. V was clipped by 4 bases and J by 5 bases, with 22 bases between them. In DNA form, the CDR3 reads TGCGCCAGCAGCCTAGGGGGGTCAGGGGGGCGCGGAGATACGCAGTATTTT. This gives the protein CASSLGGSGGRGDTQYF.

The chain recombines TRBV19 with TRBJ1-4; TRBD1 matches at 7 bases. CDR3 length equals 15 residues. Trimming took 5 bases from V and 8 from J; bases not matched to a gene: 11. Germline lookup yields CDR1 LNHDA and CDR2 SQIVND (reference sequence). The CDR3 loop is CASSRNRGGGEKLFF. CDR3 sequence (DNA): TGTGCCAGTAGTCGGAACAGGGGAGGAGGCGAAAAACTGTTTTTT.

The rearrangement joins TRBV28 to TRBJ1-1; D is unresolved. There are 14 residues in the CDR3. The V end lost 7 bases, the J end lost 1 base, and 13 bases lay between the germline ends. The germline gives CDR1 MDHEN, CDR2 SYDVKM. The CDR3: CASTPGSPNTEAFF. CDR3 coding DNA: TGTGCCAGCACTCCAGGTTCCCCGAACACTGAAGCTTTCTTT.

The CDR3 is CASSPMDRVKPQHF. The CDR3 DNA follows: TGTGCCAGCAGCCCGATGGACAGGGTTAAGCCCCAGCATTTT. The gene calls are TRBV7-9 and TRBJ1-5, with 8 nucleotides matching TRBD1. The trim removed 5 bases at V and 8 bases at J, leaving 8 bases unmatched. CDR1 is SEHNR, CDR2 FQNEAQ, per germline (reference sequence). The CDR3 has 14 amino acids.

The chain uses TRBV30 and TRBJ1-1; D gene uncertain. Between the trimmed V and J ends, which lost 0 bases and 2 bases, there was a span of 13 bases. Germline V gene sequence: CDR1 GTSNPN, CDR2 SVGIG (reference sequence). CDR3 length: 15 amino acids. The CDR3 sequence is CAWSVPLGFNTEAFF. In nucleotides, the CDR3 is TGTGCCTGGAGTGTACCCCTTGGATTCAACACTGAAGCTTTCTTT.